Detailed here is one T cell receptor beta chain. A TCRbeta library incorporating unique molecular identifiers was prepared. Using its own MiXCR run on the PCR reads, TCRdb lists one record per CDR3 protein. Here the sample spans 250,000 to 350,000 distinct CDR3 sequences, 9.9% being singletons. CDR3 length equals 16 residues. Germline V gene sequence: CDR1 SGDLS, CDR2 YYNGEE. Trimming shortened V by 0 bases and J by 2 bases, and 13 bases separated the two germline ends. This sample was taken from a study of T-cell reconstitution after alpha-beta-depleted transplantation in children. Here the sequenced sample was PBMCs from the stem cell graft donor, taken from the stem cell graft. V usage is TRBV9 and J usage is TRBJ2-3; unclear D gene. The TCR sequence derives from a human donor who donated a stem cell graft to a child with SCID. CDR3 sequence: CASSVGFVFNTDTQYF. The CDR3 nucleotides read TGTGCCAGCAGCGTAGGCTTTGTTTTTAACACAGATACGCAGTATTTT.